This T cell receptor (beta chain) was sequenced during a study of glioma-infiltrating T cells. Study conclusions and caveats: Non-neoplastic patients had below-expected tissue-blood divergence, while all gliomas exceeded expectation. Tissue and blood shared very few CDR3 sequences.

TCR alpha and beta CDR3 regions were amplified from RNA using iRepertoire nested multiplex PCR. One-step reverse transcription and amplification started from approximately 100-400 ng of tissue mRNA or PBMC total RNA. TCRdb called the multiplex PCR reads again in MiXCR, with one record for every CDR3 protein. Of roughly 40,000 distinct CDR3 sequences listed, 20% to 25% were seen once; the top ten hold 5% to 6.5%. Note on this clonotype: What it recognizes is unknown.

Germline CDR1 SGHRS, CDR2 YFSETQ. The CDR3 is 17 residues long. The V end lost 3 bases, the J end lost 2 bases, and 20 bases lay between the germline ends. The sequencing sample was made of glioma tissue, nonneoplastic brain tissue, or PBMCs (not recorded which). The chain has TRBV5-1 and TRBJ2-5, with D possibly being TRBD1 or TRBD2 (5 bases each). The source is a human donor with low-grade glioma or glioblastoma, undergoing nonglioma brain surgery, or in good health (not recorded which). In DNA form, the CDR3 reads TGCGCCAGCAGCTCAGGGCCGGGACGGAGCCAACAAGAGACCCAGTACTTC. It is translated as CASSSGPGRSQQETQYF.